The 26 T cell receptor beta chains reported below all come from one sample, sequenced in a study of identical twins. Each CDR3 protein is one row after TCRdb ran MiXCR on the 5' RACE reads. The table includes fewer than 500,000 distinct CDR3 sequences, roughly a quarter detected once. Separately, the same data were catalogued under a study of T cells expressing NK-cell markers.

The material sequenced was CD4+ T cells sorted from blood. The receptors were sampled from a woman aged 18-35 years in good health.

The sample holds a few counts of this clonotype. The V and J genes are TRBV2 and TRBJ1-2; D unresolved. V was shortened by 4 bases and J by 8 bases, with 14 bases between the two germline ends. The CDR3 has 13 amino acids. Germline-derived CDR1 and CDR2 are SNHLY and FYNNEI. CDR3 coding DNA: TGTGCCAGCAGTGCCGTCGCGCGTGGAGGCTACACCTTC. This translates into CASSAVARGGYTF.

The V and J genes are TRBV5-1 and TRBJ2-6; tentative D call: TRBD2 (5 bases). V was shortened by 0 bases and J by 1 base, with 8 bases between the two germline ends. The length of the CDR3 is 16 residues. From germline, CDR1 is SGHRS and CDR2 YFSETQ. The CDR3 reads CASSLAGESGANVLTF. The CDR3 DNA reads as TGCGCCAGCAGCTTGGCCGGGGAGTCTGGGGCCAACGTCCTGACTTTC.

This clonotype appeared many times. This chain uses TRBV5-5 with TRBJ2-5; no definite D call. The V end lost 2 bases, the J end lost 0 bases, and 5 bases lay between the germline ends. CDR1 and CDR2 from the germline V gene are SGHKS and YYEKEE (reference sequence). The CDR3 runs 13 residues. CDR3 protein: CASSFGYQETQYF. In DNA, the CDR3 is TGTGCCAGCAGCTTCGGGTACCAAGAGACCCAGTACTTC.

In this sample, this clonotype turned up a few times. The V and J genes are TRBV6-1 and TRBJ1-5; the D gene is possibly TRBD1 (6 bases). This CDR3 contains 17 residues. Trimming removed 6 bases from V and 3 bases from J, with 21 bases in between. Germline CDR1 is MNHNS and CDR2 is SASEGT. CDR3 sequence reads: CASSPPGQGTDNQPQHF. DNA of the CDR3: TGTGCCAGCAGCCCACCGGGTCAGGGGACGGACAATCAGCCCCAGCATTTT.

Many counts were recorded for this clonotype. The rearrangement joins TRBV11-2 to TRBJ1-6, with D possibly TRBD1 on 5 matching bases. The CDR3 has 14 amino acids. Per germline, CDR1 SGHAT and CDR2 FQNNGV. With 0 bases removed from V and 14 bases from J, the gap between germline ends came to 14 bases. This chain's CDR3 is CASSLDWGTSALHF. The CDR3 nucleotides read TGTGCCAGCAGCTTAGATTGGGGGACTTCGGCCCTCCACTTT.

V is TRBV11-3 and J is TRBJ2-2; weak D call: TRBD2 (6 bases). The CDR3 extends over 15 amino acids. Trimming took off 3 bases at V and 2 bases at J, with 10 bases between the two ends. The V gene's germline CDR1 is SGHNT and CDR2 YENEEA. The DNA of the CDR3 is TGTGCCAGCAGCTTGGGGGGTCACAACACCGGGGAGCTGTTTTTT. Protein product: CASSLGGHNTGELFF. Filled out from reference TRBV11-3 and TRBJ2-2, the complete variable domain reads EAGVVQSPRYKIIEKKQPVAFWCNPISGHNTLYWYLQNLGQGPELLIRYENEEAVDDSQLPKDRFSAERLKGVDSTLKIQPAELGDSAVYLCASSLGGHNTGELFFGEGSRLTVL.

This clonotype was detected many times. Here the CDR3 reads CSASGNTEAFF. CDR3 DNA sequence: TGCAGTGCTAGCGGGAACACTGAAGCTTTCTTT. The chain carries TRBV20-1 and TRBJ1-1; D unresolved. The length of the CDR3 is 11 residues. Trimming took 3 bases from V and 1 from J, leaving 3 bases between them. Germline V gene lookup returns CDR1 DFQATT and CDR2 SNEGSKA (reference sequence).

This clonotype was picked up a small number of times. V usage is TRBV20-1 and J usage is TRBJ2-1; D is ambiguous. Germline CDR1 DFQATT, CDR2 SNEGSKA (reference sequence). CDR3 length equals 11 residues. The V gene lost 2 bases and the J gene lost 7 bases, with 6 bases spanning the gap. CDR3 sequence (DNA): TGCAGTGCTAGAATCCGGAATGAGCAGTTCTTC. Protein sequence: CSARIRNEQFF.

The genes are TRBV5-1 and TRBJ2-1; 13 bases map to TRBD2. Losses at the gene ends were 4 bases for V and 9 bases for J; bases not matched to a gene: 4. CDR3 length: 14 amino acids. In germline, CDR1 is SGHRS, CDR2 YFSETQ. CDR3 DNA: TGCGCCAGCAGCAGACGGACTAGCGGGGGTGAGCAGTTCTTC. This gives the protein CASSRRTSGGEQFF.

The V gene is TRBV6-2 or TRBV6-3, the J gene TRBJ2-2; D remains unclear. The CDR3 is 16 amino acids. Germline values: CDR1 MNHEY, CDR2 SVGEGT. Trimming took 4 bases from V and 7 from J, leaving 19 bases between them. CDR3 coding DNA: TGTGCCAGCAGTTCTCCCCCCTGGGAAGGGCTCGGGGAGCTGTTTTTT. This codes for CASSSPPWEGLGELFF.

This clonotype was picked up a small number of times. The chain carries TRBV20-1 and TRBJ1-1; D possibly corresponds to TRBD1 (6 bases). Germline CDR1 is DFQATT and CDR2 is SNEGSKA (reference sequence). Trimming pared 2 bases from V and 1 base from J, leaving 11 bases between. The CDR3 covers 14 residues. CDR3 residues: CSARRGGPNTEAFF. CDR3 nucleotide sequence: TGCAGTGCTAGAAGGGGGGGACCGAACACTGAAGCTTTCTTT.

The chain carries TRBV4-1 and TRBJ2-1, with D possibly matching TRBD1 (5 bases). Germline V lookup: CDR1 MGHRA, CDR2 YSYEKL. Trimming took 3 bases from V and 2 from J, leaving 17 bases between them. The CDR3 consists of 17 residues. The CDR3 reads CASSHLRTKKTYNEQFF. The CDR3 DNA sequence: TGCGCCAGCAGCCATCTTAGGACAAAAAAAACCTACAATGAGCAGTTCTTC.

This clonotype has only a few counts. The chain employs TRBV5-6 and TRBJ1-2, with 7 bases identical to TRBD1. J lost 12 bases, V lost 4 bases, and 9 bases had no gene match. The CDR3 is 12 amino acids. Germline CDR1 SGHDT, CDR2 YYEEEE. CDR3 sequence reads: CASSEYTGDDTF. DNA of the CDR3: TGTGCCAGCAGCGAATATACAGGGGATGACACCTTC.

This clonotype has a handful of counts. The chain has TRBV5-1 and TRBJ2-3; 7 nucleotides match TRBD2. Germline V CDR1 and CDR2: SGHRS, YFSETQ. This CDR3 is built from 18 residues. The junction had 12 bases not matched to a gene; V was cut back by 0 bases and J by 2 bases. CDR3: CASSLVPTSSRYTDTQYF. The CDR3 region has the DNA TGCGCCAGCAGCTTGGTCCCGACTAGCTCCAGATACACAGATACGCAGTATTTT.

The sample holds many counts of this clonotype. This chain uses TRBV20-1 with TRBJ1-5; maybe TRBD1 (6 bases). Germline CDR1 is DFQATT and CDR2 is SNEGSKA (reference sequence). Trimming pared 6 bases from V and 5 bases from J, leaving 17 bases between. The CDR3 consists of 14 residues. CDR3 in amino acids: CSALQGASDQPQHF. CDR3 coding DNA: TGCAGTGCCTTACAGGGTGCAAGCGATCAGCCCCAGCATTTT.

This clonotype turned up a few times. The DNA of the CDR3 is TGTGCCTGGAGTAGTGCTAGCCGCAATGAGCAGTTCTTC. Protein sequence: CAWSSASRNEQFF. The V call is TRBV30, the J call TRBJ2-1, with D perhaps TRBD2 (5 bases). This CDR3 comprises 13 residues. Trimming cost V 2 bases and J 6 bases, with 11 bases left between them. CDR1 GTSNPN and CDR2 SVGIG come from the germline V gene (reference sequence).

The chain employs TRBV6-1 and TRBJ2-7, with D perhaps TRBD1 or TRBD2 (6 bases each). This CDR3 region has 13 residues. V was trimmed by 6 bases and J by 3 bases, leaving 12 bases between them. The germline gives CDR1 MNHNS, CDR2 SASEGT. CDR3 nucleotides: TGTGCCAGCAGCCACGGGGGCCACTACGAGCAGTACTTC. It yields the protein CASSHGGHYEQYF.

This sequence joins TRBV10-2 and TRBJ2-7, with D unresolved. CDR1 is WSHSY, CDR2 SAAADI, per germline. Trimming removed 0 bases at V and 4 bases at J, with 10 bases between. This CDR3 region has 14 residues. CDR3 protein: CASSESPGTYEQYF. The CDR3 DNA sequence: TGCGCCAGCAGTGAGTCACCTGGAACTTACGAGCAGTACTTC.

This clonotype was found a few times. The chain has TRBV7-9 and TRBJ2-6; D is undetermined. CDR1 and CDR2 from the germline V gene are SEHNR and FQNEAQ (reference sequence). V was pared by 5 bases and J by 0 bases, with 11 bases between. This CDR3 has 16 residues. The CDR3 DNA follows: TGTGCCAGCAGCGCCGGCCATACCTCTGGGGCCAACGTCCTGACTTTC. Encoded protein: CASSAGHTSGANVLTF.

This clonotype was picked up a small number of times. The rearrangement uses TRBV6-2 or TRBV6-3 and TRBJ2-4, with 8 bases matching TRBD1. V dropped 5 bases and J dropped 1; count of bases not matched to a gene: 19. CDR1 MNHEY and CDR2 SVGEGT come from the germline V gene. The CDR3 is made up of 20 amino acids. CDR3 nucleotide sequence: TGTGCCAGCAGTCTCCTTAGTACCTTGCAGGGGGCCTGGGCCAAAAACATTCAGTACTTC. Its protein is CASSLLSTLQGAWAKNIQYF.

This clonotype showed up just a few times. The chain employs TRBV12-3 or TRBV12-4 and TRBJ2-3; TRBD1 agrees at 7 bases. V was pared by 2 bases and J by 3 bases, with 5 bases of the junction left unmatched. This CDR3 is 15 amino acids long. The CDR3 DNA is TGTGCCAGCAGTTTAAGGCAGGGGGTGACAGATACGCAGTATTTT. Translation gives CASSLRQGVTDTQYF.

This clonotype showed up just a few times. V usage is TRBV6-2 or TRBV6-3 and J usage is TRBJ2-1, with D possibly being TRBD1 (6 bases). The germline V and J ends were trimmed by 7 bases and 12 bases, with 22 bases remaining between them. CDR1 and CDR2 (germline): MNHEY, SVGEGT. CDR3 length equals 14 residues. CDR3 nucleotides: TGTGCCAGCATGCTCGACAGGTGGTATTTCGGGCAGTTCTTC. Residues: CASMLDRWYFGQFF.

This clonotype was recorded only once. The V call is TRBV11-2, the J call TRBJ2-1; D call uncertain. This CDR3 has 15 amino acids. Germline V lookup: CDR1 SGHAT, CDR2 FQNNGV. V lost 1 base to trimming and J lost 8 bases, with 15 bases between them. The CDR3 coding sequence is TGTGCCAGCAGCTTAGGGCCCTATGACTGGGATGAGCAGTTCTTC. Translating gives CASSLGPYDWDEQFF.

This clonotype was seen a handful of times. The J gene is TRBJ2-7, the V gene TRBV9; TRBD1 agrees at 9 bases. This CDR3 has 16 amino acids. Germline assignment: CDR1 SGDLS and CDR2 YYNGEE. V lost 4 bases and J lost 5; bases outside the gene matches: 13. The DNA for the CDR3 is TGTGCCAGCAGCTCCAGGACAGGGGAACACCGAGACGAGCAGTACTTC. The encoded protein is CASSSRTGEHRDEQYF.

This clonotype came up a few times. The CDR3 sequence is CASSLVYPGEQYF. CDR3 DNA sequence: TGTGCCAGCAGCTTAGTGTACCCAGGAGAGCAGTACTTC. The chain uses TRBV7-2 and TRBJ2-7; D unclear. This CDR3 contains 13 residues. The V gene's germline CDR1 is SGHTA and CDR2 FQGNSA. Trimming pared 1 base from V and 7 bases from J, leaving 11 bases between.

V usage is TRBV5-1 and J usage is TRBJ1-2; D gene uncertain. V was cut by 1 base and J by 5 bases, with 18 bases left in between. Looked up from germline, CDR1 is SGHRS and CDR2 is YFSETQ. CDR3 length: 16 amino acids. CDR3 amino acids: CASSLSPGQAVYGYTF. The DNA of the CDR3 is TGCGCCAGCAGCTTGAGCCCCGGGCAGGCCGTTTATGGCTACACCTTC. Full variable domain (outside the CDR3, taken from reference TRBV5-1 and TRBJ1-2): KAGVTQTPRYLIKTRGQQVTLSCSPISGHRSVSWYQQTPGQGLQFLFEYFSETQRNKGNFPGRFSGRQFSNSRSEMNVSTLELGDSALYLCASSLSPGQAVYGYTFGSGTRLTVV.